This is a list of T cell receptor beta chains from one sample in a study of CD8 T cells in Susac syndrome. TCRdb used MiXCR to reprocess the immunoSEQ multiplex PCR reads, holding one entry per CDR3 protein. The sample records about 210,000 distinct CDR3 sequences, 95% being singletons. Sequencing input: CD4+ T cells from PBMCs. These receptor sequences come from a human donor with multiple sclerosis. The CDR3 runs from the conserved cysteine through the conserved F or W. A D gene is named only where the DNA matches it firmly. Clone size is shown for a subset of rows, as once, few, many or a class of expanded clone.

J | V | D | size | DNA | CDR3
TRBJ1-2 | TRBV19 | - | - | TGTGCCAGTAAGGAGCATGCTCCAAATGGCTACACCTTC | CASKEHAPNGYTF
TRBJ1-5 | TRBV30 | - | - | TGTGCCTGGAGTCCACCAGGGAATCAGCCCCAGCATTTT | CAWSPPGNQPQHF
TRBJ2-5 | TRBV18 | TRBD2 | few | TGTGCCAGCTCACCCGGCCTGGCGGGGGGACAAGAGACCCAGTACTTC | CASSPGLAGGQETQYF
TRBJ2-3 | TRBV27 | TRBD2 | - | TGTGCCAGCAACCCAGGACTAGCGCAGATAGATACGCAGTATTTT | CASNPGLAQIDTQYF
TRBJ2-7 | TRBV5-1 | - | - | TGCGCCAGCAGCCGCGTCAGGGACGAGCAGTACTTC | CASSRVRDEQYF
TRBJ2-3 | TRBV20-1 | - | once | TGCAGTGCTAGAGGGAGAGGGGCTGCGGATACGCAGTATTTT | CSARGRGAADTQYF
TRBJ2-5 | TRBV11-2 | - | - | TGTGCCAGCAGCCAGTACGGCTTGGAGACCCAGTACTTC | CASSQYGLETQYF
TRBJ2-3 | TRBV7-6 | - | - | TGTGCCAGTGGGGTGGATACGCAGTATTTT | CASGVDTQYF
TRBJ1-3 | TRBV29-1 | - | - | TGCAGCGTAGGGATTGGAAACACCATATATTTT | CSVGIGNTIYF
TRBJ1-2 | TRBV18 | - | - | TGTGCCAGCTCACCGGACGCCGGTAACTATGGCTACACCTTC | CASSPDAGNYGYTF
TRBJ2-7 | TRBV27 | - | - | TGTGCCAGCAGTTTAGGGGGACCCTTCGAGCAGTACTTC | CASSLGGPFEQYF
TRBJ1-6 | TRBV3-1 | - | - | TGTGCCAGCAATAGTATAAGAAATTCACCCCTCCACTTT | CASNSIRNSPLHF
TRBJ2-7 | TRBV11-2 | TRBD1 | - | TGTGCCACCGCGACAGGGGGAATATACGAGCAGTACTTC | CATATGGIYEQYF
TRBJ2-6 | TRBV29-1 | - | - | TGCAGCGTTGTGGGGTTTGTAAACGGGGCCAACGTCCTGACTTTC | CSVVGFVNGANVLTF
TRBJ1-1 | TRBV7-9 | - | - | TGTGCCAGCAGCTTGGACGTCCCCCACGCTTTCTTT | CASSLDVPHAFF
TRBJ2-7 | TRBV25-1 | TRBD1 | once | TGTGCCACGAGGACAGGGGCCTACGAGCAGTACTTC | CATRTGAYEQYF
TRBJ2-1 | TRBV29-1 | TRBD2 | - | TGCAGCGTTGTCCTACTAGCGGCAAACAATGAGCAGTTCTTC | CSVVLLAANNEQFF
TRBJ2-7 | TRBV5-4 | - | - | TGTGCCAGCAGCTTGGGCCAGGTTAGCTCCTACGAGCAGTACTTC | CASSLGQVSSYEQYF
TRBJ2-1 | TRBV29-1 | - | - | TGCAGCGTTAAAGAGACGAAAACCTACAATGAGCAGTTCTTC | CSVKETKTYNEQFF
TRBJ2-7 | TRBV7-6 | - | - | TGTGCCAGCAGCTTTTTCGATCAGGCTGAGCAGTACTTC | CASSFFDQAEQYF
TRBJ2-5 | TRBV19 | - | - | TGTGCCAGTAGTATTCGTCCTCAAGAGACCCAGTACTTC | CASSIRPQETQYF
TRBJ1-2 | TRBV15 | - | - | TGTGCCACCAGCAGAGGTGGGGTCACCTATGGCTACACCTTC | CATSRGGVTYGYTF
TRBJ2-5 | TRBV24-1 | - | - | TGTGCCACCTATCTCCAAGAGACCCAGTACTTC | CATYLQETQYF
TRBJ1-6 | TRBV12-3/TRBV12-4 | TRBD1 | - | TGTGCCAGCGGAGACAGGGCTAATTCACCCCTCCACTTT | CASGDRANSPLHF
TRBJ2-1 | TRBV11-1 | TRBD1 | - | TGTGCCAGCAGCGGGGACAGCAGCTCCTACAATGAGCAGTTCTTC | CASSGDSSSYNEQFF
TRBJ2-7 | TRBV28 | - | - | TGTGCCAGCAGATCCCGGGCCACGGGCCGCTCCTACGAGCAGTACTTC | CASRSRATGRSYEQYF
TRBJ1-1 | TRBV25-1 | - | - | TGTGCCAGCAGTGAATACTCCGTTAATGAAGCTTTCTTT | CASSEYSVNEAFF
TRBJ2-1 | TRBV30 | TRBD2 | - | TGTGCCTGGAGTGTACGCGGAGCGGGAGTTTTCTACAATGAGCAGTTCTTC | CAWSVRGAGVFYNEQFF
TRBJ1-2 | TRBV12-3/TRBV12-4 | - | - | TGTGCCAGCAGCCTGGGGAGGGAAGGCGACTATGGCTACACCTTC | CASSLGREGDYGYTF
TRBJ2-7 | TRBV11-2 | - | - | TGTGCCAGCAGCCCCACCTACTCTCAGCAGTACTTC | CASSPTYSQQYF
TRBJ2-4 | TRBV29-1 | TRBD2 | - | TGCAGCGAGGAGCCGGGACTAGCGGGAGGAGAGGACATTCAGTACTTC | CSEEPGLAGGEDIQYF
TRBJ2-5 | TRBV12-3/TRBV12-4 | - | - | TGTGCCAGCACCGACCGGGGGAACCAAGAGACCCAGTACTTC | CASTDRGNQETQYF
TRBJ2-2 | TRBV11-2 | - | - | TGTGCCAGCAGCTTAGAACTGACCGGGGAGCTGTTTTTT | CASSLELTGELFF
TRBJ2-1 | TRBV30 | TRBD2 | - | TGTGCACGGAGGGCAGCGGGAGCACAACACAATGAGCAGTTCTTC | CARRAAGAQHNEQFF
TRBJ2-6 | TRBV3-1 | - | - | TGTGCCAGCAGCCAAGATGGCCGATCTGGGGCCAACGTCCTGACTTTC | CASSQDGRSGANVLTF
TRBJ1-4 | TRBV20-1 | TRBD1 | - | TGCAGTGCTAGAATGAACAGGGGGTTGTCTGAAAAACTGTTTTTT | CSARMNRGLSEKLFF
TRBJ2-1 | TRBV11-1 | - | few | TGTGCCAGCAGCCCGGGGAGGTCCTACAATGAGCAGTTCTTC | CASSPGRSYNEQFF
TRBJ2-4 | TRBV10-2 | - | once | TGCGCCAGCAGTGAGTCCCTCCAACCCAACATTCAGTACTTC | CASSESLQPNIQYF
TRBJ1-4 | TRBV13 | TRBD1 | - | TGTGCCAGCAGCACACCGGGACAGGGGAATGAAAAACTGTTTTTT | CASSTPGQGNEKLFF
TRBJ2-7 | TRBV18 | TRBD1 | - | TGTGCCAGCTCACCCGGGACAGCAGAATCGAAGTACTTC | CASSPGTAESKYF
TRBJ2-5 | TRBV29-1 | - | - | TGCAGCGTTGAAGGCCCTATGACGGGACTTTCCAGACAAGAGACCCAGTACTTC | CSVEGPMTGLSRQETQYF
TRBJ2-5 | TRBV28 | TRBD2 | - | TGTGCCAGCAACCCGTGGGGAGGGCGGGAGACCCAGTACTTC | CASNPWGGRETQYF
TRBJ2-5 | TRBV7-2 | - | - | TGTGCCAGCAGCTCCCCTCTGACGATTCAAGAGACCCAGTACTTC | CASSSPLTIQETQYF
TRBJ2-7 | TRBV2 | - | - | TGTGCCAGCCTGAGAGAACCGACCCAGTGGCAGTACTTC | CASLREPTQWQYF
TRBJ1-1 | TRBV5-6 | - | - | TGTGCCAGCAGCTTGATGGTAACTGAAGCTTTCTTT | CASSLMVTEAFF
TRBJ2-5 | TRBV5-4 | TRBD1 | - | TGTGCCAGCAGCAGCGGGGACAGGGGGAGGGAGACCCAGTACTTC | CASSSGDRGRETQYF
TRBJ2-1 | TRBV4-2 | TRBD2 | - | TGTGCCAGCAGCGCGGGGGGGGCGGTCGATGAGCAGTTCTTC | CASSAGGAVDEQFF
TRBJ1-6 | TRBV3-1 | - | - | TGTGCCAGCAGCCAAGGGGGAACTGCAGCAGGCTCACCCCTCCACTTT | CASSQGGTAAGSPLHF
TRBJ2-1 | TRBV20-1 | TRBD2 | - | TGCAGTGCCCCCCAACCGGGAAGGCGGGAGGGCCGCGATGAGCAGTTCTTC | CSAPQPGRREGRDEQFF
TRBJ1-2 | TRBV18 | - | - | TGTGCCAGCTCACCACCGACGCTCCACTATGGCTACACCTTC | CASSPPTLHYGYTF
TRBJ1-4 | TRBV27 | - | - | TGTGCCAGCAGTTTACGGCAGGGAGAAAAACTGTTTTTT | CASSLRQGEKLFF
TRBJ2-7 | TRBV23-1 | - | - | TGCGCCAGCAGTCAATCGCGGAAGGGTGGTGGATACGAGCAGTACTTC | CASSQSRKGGGYEQYF
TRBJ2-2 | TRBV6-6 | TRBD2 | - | TGTGCCACCTACTCGGGGGGACCTACCGGGGAGCTGTTTTTT | CATYSGGPTGELFF
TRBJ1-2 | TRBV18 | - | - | TGTGCCAGCTCACCGGGACGGACGATCTATGGCTACACCTTC | CASSPGRTIYGYTF